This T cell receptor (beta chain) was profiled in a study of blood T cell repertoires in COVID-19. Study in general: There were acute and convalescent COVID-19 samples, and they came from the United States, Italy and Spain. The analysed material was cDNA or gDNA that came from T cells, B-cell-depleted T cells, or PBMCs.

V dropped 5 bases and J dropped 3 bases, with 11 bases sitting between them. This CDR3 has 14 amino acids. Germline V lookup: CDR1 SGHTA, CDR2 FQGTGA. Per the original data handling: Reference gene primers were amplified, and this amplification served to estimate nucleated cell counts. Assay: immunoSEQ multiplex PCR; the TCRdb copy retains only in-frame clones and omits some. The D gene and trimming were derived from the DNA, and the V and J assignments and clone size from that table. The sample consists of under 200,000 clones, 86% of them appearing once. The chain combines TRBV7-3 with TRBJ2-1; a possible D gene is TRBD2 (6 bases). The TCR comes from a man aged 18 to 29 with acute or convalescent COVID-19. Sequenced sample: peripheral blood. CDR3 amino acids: CASSLGLNYNEQFF. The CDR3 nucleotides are TGTGCCAGCAGCCTGGGACTGAACTACAATGAGCAGTTCTTC.